The following is a T cell receptor beta chain sequence with its context. V dropped 5 bases and J dropped 6 bases, with 20 bases sitting between them. Germline V lookup: CDR1 WNHNN, CDR2 SYGVQD (reference sequence). CDR3 length: 16 residues. This entry is derived from a study of blood T cell repertoires in COVID-19. The overall study: From T cells, B-cell-depleted T cells, or PBMCs came the material, which was cDNA or gDNA.

Original data processing: Estimates of nucleated cell counts were drawn from the amplification of reference gene primers. TCRdb's table, derived via immunoSEQ multiplex PCR, lists solely in-frame clones and lacks some. D and trimming were read from the DNA, whereas the V and J calls and clone size are those reported in that table. The sample lists about 120,000 clones, roughly 80% seen once, with 7.9% in the top ten. The material sequenced was peripheral blood. The receptor's source is a man aged 70-80 years with acute or convalescent COVID-19. V is TRBV10-1 and J is TRBJ2-1; possibly TRBD2 for D (5 bases). The CDR3: CASSLVVGLGGNEQFF. CDR3 nucleotide sequence: TGCGCCAGCAGTTTAGTCGTGGGCCTAGGAGGCAATGAGCAGTTCTTC.